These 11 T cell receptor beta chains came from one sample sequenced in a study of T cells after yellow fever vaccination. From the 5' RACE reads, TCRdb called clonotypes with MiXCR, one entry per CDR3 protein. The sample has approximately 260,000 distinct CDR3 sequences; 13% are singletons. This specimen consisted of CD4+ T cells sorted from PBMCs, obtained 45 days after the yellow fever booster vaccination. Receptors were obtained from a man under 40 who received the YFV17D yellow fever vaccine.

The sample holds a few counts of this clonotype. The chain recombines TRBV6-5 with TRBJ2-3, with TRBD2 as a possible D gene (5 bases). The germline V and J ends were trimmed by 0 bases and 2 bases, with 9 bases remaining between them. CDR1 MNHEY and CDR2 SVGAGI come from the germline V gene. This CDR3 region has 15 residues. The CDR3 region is CASSYSKRITDTQYF. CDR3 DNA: TGTGCCAGCAGTTACTCGAAGCGGATCACAGATACGCAGTATTTT.

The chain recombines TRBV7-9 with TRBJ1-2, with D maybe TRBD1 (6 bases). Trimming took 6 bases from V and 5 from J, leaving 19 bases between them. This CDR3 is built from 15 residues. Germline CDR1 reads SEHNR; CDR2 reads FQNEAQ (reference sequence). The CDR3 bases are TGTGCCAGCAGGTTCACAGGGTCGCAGGAGTATGGCTACACCTTC. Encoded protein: CASRFTGSQEYGYTF.

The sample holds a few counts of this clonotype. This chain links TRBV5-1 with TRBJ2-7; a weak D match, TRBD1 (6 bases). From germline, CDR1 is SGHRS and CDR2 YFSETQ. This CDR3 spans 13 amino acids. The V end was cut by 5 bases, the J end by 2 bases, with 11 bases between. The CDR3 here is CASRVAGAYEQYF. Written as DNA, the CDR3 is TGCGCCAGCAGGGTCGCAGGGGCCTACGAGCAGTACTTC.

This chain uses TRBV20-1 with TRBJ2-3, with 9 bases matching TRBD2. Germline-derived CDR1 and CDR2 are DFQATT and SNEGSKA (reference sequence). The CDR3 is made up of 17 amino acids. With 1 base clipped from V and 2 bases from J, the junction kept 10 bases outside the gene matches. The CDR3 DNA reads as TGCAGTGCTAGAGCTTTTAGCGGGAGAGGGTCCACAGATACGCAGTATTTT. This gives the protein CSARAFSGRGSTDTQYF.

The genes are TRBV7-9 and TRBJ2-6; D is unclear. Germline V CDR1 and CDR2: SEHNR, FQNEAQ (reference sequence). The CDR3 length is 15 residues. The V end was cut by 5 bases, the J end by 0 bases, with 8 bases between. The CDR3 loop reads CASSPGISGANVLTF. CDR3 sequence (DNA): TGTGCCAGCAGCCCCGGCATCTCTGGGGCCAACGTCCTGACTTTC.

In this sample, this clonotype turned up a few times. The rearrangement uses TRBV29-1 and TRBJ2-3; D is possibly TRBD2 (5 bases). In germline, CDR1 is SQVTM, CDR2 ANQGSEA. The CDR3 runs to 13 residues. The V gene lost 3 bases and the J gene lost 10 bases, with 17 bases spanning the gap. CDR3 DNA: TGCAGCGTTGAGACTACTAGGAATGGTGCGCAGTATTTT. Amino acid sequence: CSVETTRNGAQYF.

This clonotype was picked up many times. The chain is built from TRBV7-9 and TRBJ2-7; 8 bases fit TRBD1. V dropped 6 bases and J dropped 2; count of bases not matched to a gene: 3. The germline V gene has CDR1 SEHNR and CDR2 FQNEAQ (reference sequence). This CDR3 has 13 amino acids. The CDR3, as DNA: TGTGCCAGCAGAGTCAGGGGGCCCTACGAGCAGTACTTC. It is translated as CASRVRGPYEQYF.

The CDR3 loop reads CASSSGTSSEQYF. In DNA, the CDR3 is TGCGCCAGCAGCTCCGGGACTAGTTCCGAGCAGTACTTC. The V and J genes are TRBV5-1 and TRBJ2-7; TRBD2 matches 8 bases. V lost 3 bases to trimming and J lost 6 bases; unmatched junction nucleotides: 5. The CDR3 is 13 amino acids. CDR1 is SGHRS, CDR2 YFSETQ, per germline.

CDR3 bases: TGTGCCAGCAGCTTAGCCGGCGACCCGTTGGGAGGTACGCAGTATTTT. It yields the protein CASSLAGDPLGGTQYF. This chain connects TRBV7-2 to TRBJ2-3; D may be TRBD2 (6 bases). Trimming took 0 bases from V and 8 from J, leaving 18 bases between them. The length of the CDR3 is 16 residues. Germline V gene data show CDR1 as SGHTA and CDR2 as FQGNSA.

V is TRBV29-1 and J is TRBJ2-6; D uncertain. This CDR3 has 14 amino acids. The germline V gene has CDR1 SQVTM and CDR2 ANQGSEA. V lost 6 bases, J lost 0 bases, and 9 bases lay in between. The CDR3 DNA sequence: TGCAGCGTACGGACGCCCTCTGGGGCCAACGTCCTGACTTTC. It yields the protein CSVRTPSGANVLTF.

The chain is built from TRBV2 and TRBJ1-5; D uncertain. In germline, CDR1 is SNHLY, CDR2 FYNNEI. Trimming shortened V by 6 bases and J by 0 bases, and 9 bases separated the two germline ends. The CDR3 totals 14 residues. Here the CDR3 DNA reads TGTGCCAGCAGCGAAACAGTTAGCAATCAGCCCCAGCATTTT. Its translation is CASSETVSNQPQHF.